The 10 T cell receptor beta chains given below trace back to one sample, sequenced in a study of PD-1 blockade in classical Hodgkin lymphoma (dated by TCRdb to 2020 to 2021). The time point label, read with the paper, signifies: cycle 2 day 1 (C2D1) of nivolumab. Every trial patient had relapsed following autologous stem cell transplantation, and prior brentuximab vedotin exposure was what differed among cohorts A, B and C. The library was generated by the immunoSEQ multiplex PCR assay. Sourced from immuneACCESS, this table was stored by TCRdb with only in-frame sequences that have V and J called. A share of the clones is absent; for the studies checked, an unresolved V gene accounts for under half, and the remainder has no known explanation. Counted in this sample were 26,000 or so clones; around 70% of them appeared once. The ten largest clones add up to about 11% of the sample. This material consisted of peripheral blood mononuclear cells (PBMCs), taken before the second cycle of nivolumab. Every receptor here comes from a human donor with classical Hodgkin lymphoma.

The chain carries TRBV6-6 and TRBJ2-1, with D perhaps TRBD1 or TRBD2 (5 bases each). The V end was cut by 2 bases, the J end by 2 bases, with 13 bases between. CDR3 length: 16 residues. Germline V gene sequence: CDR1 MNHNY, CDR2 SVGAGI (reference sequence). The CDR3 loop reads CASSYSRGDTYNEQFF. DNA for the CDR3: TGTGCCAGCAGTTACAGCCGGGGCGATACCTACAATGAGCAGTTCTTC.

The chain recombines TRBV28 with TRBJ1-5; D gene unclear. Germline assignment: CDR1 MDHEN and CDR2 SYDVKM. This CDR3 has 12 amino acids. V lost 10 bases to trimming and J lost 6 bases, with 13 bases between them. This CDR3 reads CATLGRRQPQHF. The CDR3 nucleotides are TGTGCCACCCTGGGTAGGCGTCAGCCCCAGCATTTT.

By proportion, this clone is medium-sized. Additional DNA sequences in this sample encode the identical CDR3. The chain recombines TRBV4-3 with TRBJ2-7, with D possibly matching TRBD1 (6 bases). Deletions cut 0 bases from V and 3 bases from J, with 9 bases between. CDR1 is LGHNA, CDR2 YSLEER, per germline. CDR3 length: 14 amino acids. The CDR3 coding sequence is TGCGCCAGCAGCCAAGAGACAGGACACTACGAGCAGTACTTC. As protein: CASSQETGHYEQYF.

The chain uses TRBV28 and TRBJ1-5, with TRBD1 identical over 8 bases. This CDR3 has 17 residues. V shed 4 bases, J shed 0 bases, and the junction held 8 bases outside the gene matches. CDR1 is MDHEN, CDR2 SYDVKM, per germline. CDR3 residues: CASSYLDRVDSNQPQHF. CDR3 bases: TGTGCCAGCAGTTACTTGGACAGGGTGGATAGCAATCAGCCCCAGCATTTT.

The V call is TRBV9, the J call TRBJ2-7, with 9 bases fitting TRBD1. V trimming: 0 bases; J trimming: 5 bases; junction bases outside the gene matches: 6. This CDR3 has 15 amino acids. Per the germline V gene, CDR1 is SGDLS and CDR2 is YYNGEE. CDR3 in DNA: TGTGCCAGCAGCGTAGAGGGACAGGGCCCCAACGAGCAGTACTTC. The encoded protein is CASSVEGQGPNEQYF.

The chain links TRBV6-6 to TRBJ1-5; D gene uncertain. Germline loops: CDR1 MNHNY, CDR2 SVGAGI (reference sequence). The germline V and J ends were trimmed by 8 bases and 2 bases, with 16 bases remaining between them. The CDR3 extends over 15 amino acids. Written as DNA, the CDR3 is TGTGCCAGCGCGAGGAACCCCACTGGCAATCAGCCCCAGCATTTT. It translates to CASARNPTGNQPQHF.

This chain uses TRBV5-8 with TRBJ1-1; D not certain. V was pared by 0 bases and J by 4 bases, with 10 bases between. The germline CDR1 and CDR2 sequences are SGHTS and YDEGEE. The CDR3 consists of 14 residues. DNA for the CDR3: TGTGCCAGCAGCTTGGGCCGTGTGGGCACTGAAGCTTTCTTT. Translation gives CASSLGRVGTEAFF.

The rearrangement links TRBV7-7 to TRBJ2-5; 8 nucleotides agree with TRBD1. Germline values: CDR1 SSHAT, CDR2 FNYEAQ (reference sequence). This CDR3 region has 14 residues. V lost 1 base and J lost 2; bases outside the gene matches: 0. CDR3: CASSLDRGQETQYF. In nucleotides, the CDR3 is TGTGCCAGCAGCTTAGACAGGGGGCAAGAGACCCAGTACTTC. Filled out from reference TRBV7-7 and TRBJ2-5, the complete variable domain reads GAGVSQSPRYKVTKRGQDVTLRCDPISSHATLYWYQQALGQGPEFLTYFNYEAQPDKSGLPSDRFSAERPEGSISTLTIQRTEQRDSAMYRCASSLDRGQETQYFGPGTRLLVL.

The gene calls are TRBV18 and TRBJ2-5; TRBD1 might be the D (5 bases). V lost 0 bases and J lost 5, with 13 bases in between. CDR3 size: 15 residues. Looked up from germline, CDR1 is KGHSH and CDR2 is LQKENI. In nucleotides, the CDR3 is TGTGCCAGCTCACCACCGTTAGGGGCCTGGGAGACCCAGTACTTC. Encoded protein: CASSPPLGAWETQYF.

V and J are TRBV7-2 and TRBJ1-1; D unclear. Germline CDR1 reads SGHTA; CDR2 reads FQGNSA. The CDR3 sequence is 15 residues long. Trimming removed 5 bases from V and 2 bases from J, with 15 bases in between. The CDR3 DNA sequence: TGTGCCAGCAGCCGCCAACACAACAGTAACACTGAAGCTTTCTTT. Translating gives CASSRQHNSNTEAFF.